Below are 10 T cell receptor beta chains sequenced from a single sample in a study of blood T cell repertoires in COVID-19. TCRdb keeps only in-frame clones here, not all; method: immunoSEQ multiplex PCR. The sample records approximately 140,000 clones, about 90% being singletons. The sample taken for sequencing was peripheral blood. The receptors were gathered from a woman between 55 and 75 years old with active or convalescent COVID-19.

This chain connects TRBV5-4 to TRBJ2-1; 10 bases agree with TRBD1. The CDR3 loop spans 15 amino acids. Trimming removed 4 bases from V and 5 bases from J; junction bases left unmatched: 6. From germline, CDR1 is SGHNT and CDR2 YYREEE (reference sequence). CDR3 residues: CASSRGDRGHNEQFF. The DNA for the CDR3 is TGTGCCAGCAGCCGAGGGGACAGGGGACACAATGAGCAGTTCTTC. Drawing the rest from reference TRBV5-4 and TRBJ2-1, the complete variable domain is ETGVTQSPTHLIKTRGQQVTLRCSSQSGHNTVSWYQQALGQGPQFIFQYYREEENGRGNFPPRFSGLQFPNYSSELNVNALELDDSALYLCASSRGDRGHNEQFFGPGTRLTVL.

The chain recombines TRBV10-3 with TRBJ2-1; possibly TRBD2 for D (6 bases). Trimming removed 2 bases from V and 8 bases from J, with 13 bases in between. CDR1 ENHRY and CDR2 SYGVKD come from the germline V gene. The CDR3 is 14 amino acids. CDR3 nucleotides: TGTGCCATCAGTGAGGAGACTAGTTCGTATGAGCAGTTCTTC. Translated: CAISEETSSYEQFF.

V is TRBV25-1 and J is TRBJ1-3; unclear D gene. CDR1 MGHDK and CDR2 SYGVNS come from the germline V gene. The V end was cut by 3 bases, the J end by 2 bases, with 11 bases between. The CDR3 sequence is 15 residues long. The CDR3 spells CASSDPGFPGNTIYF. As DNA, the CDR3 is TGTGCCAGCAGTGACCCGGGGTTCCCTGGAAACACCATATATTTT. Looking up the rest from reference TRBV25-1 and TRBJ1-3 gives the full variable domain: EADIYQTPRYLVIGTGKKITLECSQTMGHDKMYWYQQDPGMELHLIHYSYGVNSTEKGDLSSESTVSRIRTEHFPLTLESARPSHTSQYLCASSDPGFPGNTIYFGEGSWLTVV.

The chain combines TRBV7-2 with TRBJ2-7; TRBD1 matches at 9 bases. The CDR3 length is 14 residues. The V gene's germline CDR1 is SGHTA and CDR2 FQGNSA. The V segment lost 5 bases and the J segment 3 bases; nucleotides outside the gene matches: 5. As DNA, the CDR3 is TGTGCCAGCAGCAACCGGGACAGGGTCTACGAGCAGTACTTC. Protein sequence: CASSNRDRVYEQYF.

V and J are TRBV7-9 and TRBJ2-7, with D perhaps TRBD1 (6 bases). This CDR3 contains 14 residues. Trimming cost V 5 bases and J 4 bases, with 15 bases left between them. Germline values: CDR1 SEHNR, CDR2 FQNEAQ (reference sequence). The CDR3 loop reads CASSPKGHPYEQYF. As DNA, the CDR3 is TGTGCCAGCAGCCCCAAGGGACACCCTTACGAGCAGTACTTC.

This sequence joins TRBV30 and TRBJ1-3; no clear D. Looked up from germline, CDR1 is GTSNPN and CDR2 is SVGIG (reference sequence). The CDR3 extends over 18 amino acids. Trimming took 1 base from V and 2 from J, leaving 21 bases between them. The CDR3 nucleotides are TGTGCCTGGAGTGAGCTCGCCATCGGCCGACGGGCTGGAAACACCATATATTTT. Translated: CAWSELAIGRRAGNTIYF.

The CDR3 loop reads CASSWQGVGDTQYF. The CDR3 DNA follows: TGCGCCAGCAGCTGGCAGGGTGTGGGAGATACGCAGTATTTT. The rearrangement joins TRBV5-1 to TRBJ2-3; TRBD1 is a possible D gene (5 bases). CDR3 length: 14 residues. Trimming left V 3 bases short and J 5 bases short, with 13 bases between. Germline V gene sequence: CDR1 SGHRS, CDR2 YFSETQ.

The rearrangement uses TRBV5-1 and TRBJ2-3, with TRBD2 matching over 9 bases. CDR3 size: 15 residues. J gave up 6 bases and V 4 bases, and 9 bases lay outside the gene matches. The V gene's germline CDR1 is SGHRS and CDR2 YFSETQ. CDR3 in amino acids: CASSRAGGLEDTQYF. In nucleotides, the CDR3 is TGCGCCAGCAGCCGCGCGGGGGGGCTCGAGGATACGCAGTATTTT.

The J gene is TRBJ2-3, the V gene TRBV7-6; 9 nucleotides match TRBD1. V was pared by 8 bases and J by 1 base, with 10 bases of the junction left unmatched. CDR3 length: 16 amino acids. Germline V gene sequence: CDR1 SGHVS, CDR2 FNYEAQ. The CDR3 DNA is TGTGCCAGCTATGGTGGCACAGGGGGCGGCACAGATACGCAGTATTTT. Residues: CASYGGTGGGTDTQYF.

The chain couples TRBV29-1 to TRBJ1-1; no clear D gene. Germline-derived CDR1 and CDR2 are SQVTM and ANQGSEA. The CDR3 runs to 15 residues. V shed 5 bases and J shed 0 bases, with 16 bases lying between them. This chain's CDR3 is CSVPREGRLNTEAFF. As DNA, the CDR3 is TGCAGCGTTCCTCGGGAAGGGAGACTGAACACTGAAGCTTTCTTT.